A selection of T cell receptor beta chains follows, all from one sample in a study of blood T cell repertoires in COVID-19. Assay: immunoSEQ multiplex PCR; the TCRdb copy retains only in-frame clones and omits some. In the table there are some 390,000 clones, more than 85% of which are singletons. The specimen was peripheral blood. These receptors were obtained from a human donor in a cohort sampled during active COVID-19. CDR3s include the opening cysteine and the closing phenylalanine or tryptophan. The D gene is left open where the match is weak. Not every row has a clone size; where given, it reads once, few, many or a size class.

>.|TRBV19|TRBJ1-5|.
CASSTRAVGSNQPQHF
TGTGCCAGTAGTACCAGGGCGGTGGGGAGCAATCAGCCCCAGCATTTT
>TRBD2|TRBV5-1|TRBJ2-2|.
CASSLLLAGSTGELFF
TGCGCCAGCAGCTTATTACTAGCGGGGTCCACCGGGGAGCTGTTTTTT
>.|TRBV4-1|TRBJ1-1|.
CASSQTGGENTEAFF
TGCGCCAGCAGCCAGACGGGGGGGGAGAACACTGAAGCTTTCTTT
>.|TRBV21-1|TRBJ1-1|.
CASSKPWTGKQKNTEAFF
TGTGCCAGCAGCAAACCCTGGACAGGGAAGCAGAAGAACACTGAAGCTTTCTTT
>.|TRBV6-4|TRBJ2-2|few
CASGQTNTGELFF
TGTGCCAGTGGACAGACGAACACCGGGGAGCTGTTTTTT
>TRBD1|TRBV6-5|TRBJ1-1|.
CATGTGRNTEAFF
TGTGCCACCGGGACAGGGCGGAACACTGAAGCTTTCTTT
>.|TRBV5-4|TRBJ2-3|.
CASSRGGQHTDTQYF
TGTGCCAGCAGTCGGGGTGGACAGCACACAGATACGCAGTATTTT
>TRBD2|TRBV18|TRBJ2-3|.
CASSPSGGAADTQYF
TGTGCCAGCTCACCTAGCGGGGGGGCAGCAGATACGCAGTATTTT
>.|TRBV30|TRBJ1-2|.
CAWSPQTGRYGYTF
TGTGCCTGGAGTCCCCAAACAGGGCGGTATGGCTACACCTTC
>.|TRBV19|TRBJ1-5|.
CASSLLRQANPHSNQPQHF
TGTGCCAGTAGTTTACTGAGACAGGCTAACCCGCATAGCAATCAGCCCCAGCATTTT
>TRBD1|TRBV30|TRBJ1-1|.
CAWRTGGFAEAFF
TGTGCCTGGAGAACAGGGGGTTTCGCTGAAGCTTTCTTT
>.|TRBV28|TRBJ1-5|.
CASSLRGALNQPQHF
TGTGCCAGCAGTTTACGGGGGGCCCTCAATCAGCCCCAGCATTTT
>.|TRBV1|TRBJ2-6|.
CTSSLYTGRGRGANVLTF
TGCACCAGCAGCCTATATACCGGGCGGGGCCGTGGGGCCAACGTCCTGACTTTC
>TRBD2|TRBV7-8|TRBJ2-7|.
CASSPFRGGPYEQYF
TGTGCCAGCAGCCCTTTTCGCGGGGGTCCTTACGAGCAGTACTTC
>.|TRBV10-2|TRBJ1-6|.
CASSDPGMSDNSPLHF
TGCGCCAGCAGTGATCCGGGGATGAGCGATAATTCACCCCTCCACTTT
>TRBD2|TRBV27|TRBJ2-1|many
CASSLFERETPYNEQFF
TGTGCCAGCAGTTTATTCGAGCGGGAGACCCCCTACAATGAGCAGTTCTTC
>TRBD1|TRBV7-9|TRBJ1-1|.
CASSAGTGVNTEAFF
TGTGCCAGCAGCGCAGGGACAGGGGTAAACACTGAAGCTTTCTTT
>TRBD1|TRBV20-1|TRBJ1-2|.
CSASRQGEPGGYTF
TGCAGTGCTAGTCGGCAGGGGGAGCCGGGGGGCTACACCTTC
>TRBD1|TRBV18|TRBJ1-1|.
CASSPYQGADTEAFF
TGTGCCAGCTCACCATACCAGGGGGCTGACACTGAAGCTTTCTTT
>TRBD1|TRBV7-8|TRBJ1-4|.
CASSPVPNRGQTEKLFF
TGTGCCAGCAGCCCGGTCCCGAACAGGGGACAAACCGAAAAACTGTTTTTT
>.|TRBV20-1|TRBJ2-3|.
CSLALTDTQYF
TGCAGTTTGGCCCTCACAGATACGCAGTATTTT
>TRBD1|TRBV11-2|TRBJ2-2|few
CASSPTGVGTGELFF
TGTGCCAGCAGCCCTACAGGGGTGGGCACCGGGGAGCTGTTTTTT
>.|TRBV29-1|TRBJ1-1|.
CSAATVEAFF
TGCAGCGCCGCGACAGTTGAAGCTTTCTTT
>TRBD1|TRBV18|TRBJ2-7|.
CASSPDRAYEQYF
TGTGCCAGCTCACCAGACAGGGCCTACGAGCAGTACTTC
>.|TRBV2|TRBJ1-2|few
CASSAETANYGYTF
TGTGCCAGCAGTGCCGAGACAGCGAACTATGGCTACACCTTC
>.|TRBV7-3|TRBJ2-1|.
CASSLSGTGYEQFF
TGTGCCAGCAGCTTAAGTGGAACCGGGTATGAGCAGTTCTTC
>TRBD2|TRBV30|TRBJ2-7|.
CAYTSGSYEQYF
TGTGCCTATACTAGCGGGAGCTACGAGCAGTACTTC
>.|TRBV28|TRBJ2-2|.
CASRFDPPQGTGELFF
TGTGCCAGCAGATTCGATCCCCCTCAGGGCACCGGGGAGCTGTTTTTT
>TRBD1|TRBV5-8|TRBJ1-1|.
CASSFTDPGQEAFF
TGTGCCAGCAGCTTTACCGACCCGGGACAGGAAGCTTTCTTT
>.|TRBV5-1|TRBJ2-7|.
CASSPQPGSYEQYF
TGCGCCAGCAGCCCCCAACCGGGATCCTACGAGCAGTACTTC
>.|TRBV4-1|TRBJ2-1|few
CASSQVNLVSYNEQFF
TGCGCCAGCAGCCAAGTAAATCTAGTATCCTACAATGAGCAGTTCTTC
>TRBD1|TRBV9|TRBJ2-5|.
CASSVTGGRWETQYF
TGTGCCAGCAGCGTTACAGGGGGTCGGTGGGAGACCCAGTACTTC
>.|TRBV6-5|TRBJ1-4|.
CASRPSLGQQSTF
TGTGCCAGCAGACCCTCGCTTGGACAGCAGAGCACTTTT
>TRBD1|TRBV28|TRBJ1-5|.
CASRGPGQGSFSNQPQHF
TGTGCCAGCAGGGGTCCGGGACAGGGATCCTTTAGCAATCAGCCCCAGCATTTT
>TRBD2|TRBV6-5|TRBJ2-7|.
CASGTSGSSYEQYF
TGTGCCAGCGGGACTAGCGGAAGCTCCTACGAGCAGTACTTC
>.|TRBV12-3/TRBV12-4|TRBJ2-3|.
CASARADTQYF
TGTGCCAGCGCTCGAGCAGATACGCAGTATTTT
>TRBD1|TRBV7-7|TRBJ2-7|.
CASSLIPGQGVYEQYF
TGTGCTAGCAGCCTTATACCGGGACAGGGCGTGTACGAGCAGTACTTC
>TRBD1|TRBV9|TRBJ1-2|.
CASSPSVPGQGAGYGYTF
TGTGCCAGCAGCCCGTCAGTCCCGGGACAGGGAGCTGGCTATGGCTACACCTTC
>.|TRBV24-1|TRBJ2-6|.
CATSDWPVGGSGANVLTF
TGTGCCACCAGTGATTGGCCCGTGGGAGGCTCTGGGGCCAACGTCCTGACTTTC
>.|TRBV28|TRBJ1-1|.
CASSLISRGTEAFF
TGTGCCAGCAGTTTAATATCGCGGGGGACTGAAGCTTTCTTT
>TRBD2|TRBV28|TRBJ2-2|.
CASRASGSKSGELFF
TGTGCCAGCAGGGCTAGCGGGAGTAAATCCGGGGAGCTGTTTTTT
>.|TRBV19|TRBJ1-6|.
CASSIEGGPGSPLHF
TGTGCCAGTAGTATAGAGGGAGGACCGGGTTCACCCCTCCACTTT
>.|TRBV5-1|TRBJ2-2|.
CASSFWALGGTGELFF
TGCGCCAGCAGCTTTTGGGCCCTGGGAGGAACCGGGGAGCTGTTTTTT